This T cell receptor (beta chain) was recovered during a study of early T cells in non-severe SARS-CoV-2 infection. At the level of the study: Bulk RNA from unsorted whole blood was sequenced; chains were unpaired. Study-wide points: The study's VDJdb matching favored anti-spike CD8 responses and missed private and CD4 specificities.

This CDR3 comprises 19 residues. V lost 3 bases, J lost 6 bases, and 18 bases stayed unmatched. Germline-derived CDR1 and CDR2 are GTSNPN and SVGIG (reference sequence). The table lists this clonotype with many counts. Antigen unknown. Unique molecular identifiers were affixed to single, distinct cDNA molecules. Each CDR3 protein is one row after TCRdb ran MiXCR on the 5' RACE reads. This table has about 18,000 distinct CDR3 sequences, approximately 6.2% appearing once. The sequencing input was whole blood. This clonotype was obtained from an adult who was a healthcare worker with PCR-confirmed SARS-CoV-2 infection or an uninfected control (not recorded which). This chain links TRBV30 with TRBJ2-1, with 12 bases lining up with TRBD2. In DNA form, the CDR3 reads TGTGCCTGGAGACGGATGGGGTCATCTCTAGCGGGAGGGCCCAATGAGCAGTTCTTC. This codes for CAWRRMGSSLAGGPNEQFF.